This T cell receptor beta chain was retrieved from a study of blood T cell repertoires in COVID-19. Study information: The origin of the acute and convalescent COVID-19 samples was the United States, Italy and Spain. Sample material is recorded as cDNA or gDNA derived from T cells, B-cell-depleted T cells, or PBMCs.

The CDR3 is 12 residues long. Per the germline V gene, CDR1 is SQVTM and CDR2 is ANQGSEA. Trimming cost V 5 bases and J 5 bases; bases outside gene matches: 4. Authors' data handling: The assay estimated nucleated cells by amplifying reference gene primers. Assay used: immunoSEQ multiplex PCR; TCRdb lists only in-frame clones, some missing. That table is the source of V, J and clone size, and D and trimming were worked out from the DNA. Of about 99,000 clones listed, around nine tenths were seen once; the top ten hold about 3.2%. Sequenced: peripheral blood. This clonotype originated in a human donor in a cohort sampled during active COVID-19. The V and J genes are TRBV29-1 and TRBJ2-7; 9 positions match TRBD1. CDR3: CSVWDRVDEQYF. DNA of the CDR3: TGCAGCGTTTGGGACAGGGTGGACGAGCAGTACTTC.